Presented here are 32 T cell receptor beta chains from one specimen sequenced in a study of shared clonotypes between healthy human individuals. Only in-frame clones appear in the TCRdb table, and some are missing; sequencing was by immunoSEQ multiplex PCR. The data hold about 1 million clones, with roughly 75% observed a single time. Sequencing input: memory CD4+ T cells sorted from blood. This sample's subset: CD45RA-negative fraction. The source is a man aged 18 to 29 in good health.

The rearrangement uses TRBV7-9 and TRBJ2-5; a possible D gene is TRBD1 (5 bases). V was trimmed by 5 bases and J by 1 base, leaving 17 bases between them. The CDR3 covers 16 residues. The germline CDR1 and CDR2 sequences are SEHNR and FQNEAQ (reference sequence). The CDR3 DNA reads as TGTGCCAGCAGCGTCAGGGATAATGGGGTCCAAGAGACCCAGTACTTC. Translating gives CASSVRDNGVQETQYF.

V gene TRBV7-2 combines with J gene TRBJ2-1; 10 nucleotides match TRBD2. Losses at the gene ends were 0 bases for V and 5 bases for J; bases not matched to a gene: 1. This CDR3 spans 15 amino acids. Per germline, CDR1 SGHTA and CDR2 FQGNSA. Here the CDR3 reads CASSLASGRDNEQFF. The CDR3 nucleotides are TGTGCCAGCAGCTTAGCCAGCGGGAGGGACAATGAGCAGTTCTTC. Filled out from reference TRBV7-2 and TRBJ2-1, the complete variable domain reads GAGVSQSPSNKVTEKGKDVELRCDPISGHTALYWYRQSLGQGLEFLIYFQGNSAPDKSGLPSDRFSAERTGGSVSTLTIQRTQQEDSAVYLCASSLASGRDNEQFFGPGTRLTVL.

The rearrangement links TRBV2 to TRBJ1-6, with D hard to call. Germline V gene lookup returns CDR1 SNHLY and CDR2 FYNNEI. The CDR3 runs 13 residues. Trimming shortened V by 0 bases and J by 10 bases, and 7 bases separated the two germline ends. Written as DNA, the CDR3 is TGTGCCAGCAGTGAAGCGCTTGGCTCACCCCTCCACTTT. Protein: CASSEALGSPLHF.

Turning to this clone: Different DNA sequences within this sample yield the same CDR3. This rearrangement joins TRBV9 to TRBJ2-1, with D perhaps assigned TRBD1 or TRBD2 (5 bases each). Trimming took off 4 bases at V and 0 bases at J, with 11 bases between the two ends. The V gene's germline CDR1 is SGDLS and CDR2 YYNGEE. The CDR3 is 15 residues long. The DNA for the CDR3 is TGTGCCAGCAGCCCCAGGGACCGCTCCTACAATGAGCAGTTCTTC. Its protein product is CASSPRDRSYNEQFF. Filled out from reference TRBV9 and TRBJ2-1, the complete variable domain reads DSGVTQTPKHLITATGQRVTLRCSPRSGDLSVYWYQQSLDQGLQFLIQYYNGEERAKGNILERFSAQQFPDLHSELNLSSLELGDSALYFCASSPRDRSYNEQFFGPGTRLTVL.

The chain joins TRBV28 to TRBJ2-7, with no clear D. Germline values: CDR1 MDHEN, CDR2 SYDVKM. There are 11 residues in the CDR3. Trimming stripped 3 bases from V and 4 bases from J, with 4 bases between. CDR3 loop: CASSFLYEQYF. The CDR3 coding sequence is TGTGCCAGCAGTTTTTTGTACGAGCAGTACTTC.

This clone was seen repeatedly, ten times or more. J is TRBJ2-1 and V is TRBV7-2; a possible D gene is TRBD1 (6 bases). The CDR3 runs 14 residues. CDR1 is SGHTA, CDR2 FQGNSA, per germline. V was clipped by 5 bases and J by 4 bases, with 12 bases between them. The CDR3 DNA follows: TGTGCCAGCAGCCTCCGGGACACATACAATGAGCAGTTCTTC. Translated, it gives CASSLRDTYNEQFF.

CDR3 in amino acids: CASHSGTGNSPLHF. For the CDR3, the DNA is TGTGCCAGTCACTCAGGGACAGGGAATTCACCCCTCCACTTT. V gene TRBV27 combines with J gene TRBJ1-6, with 9 bases aligning to TRBD1. The CDR3 is 14 residues long. Germline CDR1 reads MNHEY; CDR2 reads SMNVEV (reference sequence). The ends lost 9 bases at V and 7 bases at J; junction bases unmatched: 7.

This clone appeared once. The J gene is TRBJ2-7, the V gene TRBV20-1, with no clear D. The CDR3 is 11 residues long. Per germline, CDR1 DFQATT and CDR2 SNEGSKA (reference sequence). The V end was cut by 3 bases, the J end by 3 bases, with 6 bases between. The CDR3 is CSARGIYEQYF. The CDR3, as DNA: TGCAGTGCTAGGGGGATCTACGAGCAGTACTTC.

The V and J genes are TRBV27 and TRBJ2-5, with D unclear. The V and J ends lost 1 base and 3 bases respectively, with 9 bases between them. Germline-derived CDR1 and CDR2 are MNHEY and SMNVEV (reference sequence). The CDR3 is made up of 14 amino acids. Here the CDR3 DNA reads TGTGCCAGCAGTTTATGGGGTAGAAAAGAGACCCAGTACTTC. Translation: CASSLWGRKETQYF.

J is TRBJ1-1 and V is TRBV6-6, with 9 bases that match TRBD1. CDR1 and CDR2 (germline): MNHNY, SVGAGI (reference sequence). The CDR3 runs to 16 residues. The J segment lost 5 bases and the V segment lost 4 bases, leaving 11 bases of the junction unmatched. CDR3 nucleotides: TGTGCCAGCAGTTCGGGACAGGGTAGTTTTCGTACTGAAGCTTTCTTT. Translated, it gives CASSSGQGSFRTEAFF.

The gene calls are TRBV9 and TRBJ2-5; TRBD2 aligns across 14 bases. The CDR3 loop spans 17 amino acids. V lost 3 bases, J lost 2 bases, and 6 bases stayed unmatched. Germline V gene lookup returns CDR1 SGDLS and CDR2 YYNGEE. The CDR3 DNA reads as TGTGCCAGCAGCGCGGGACTAGCGGGAGTTGGGCAAGAGACCCAGTACTTC. Its protein is CASSAGLAGVGQETQYF.

V gene TRBV28 combines with J gene TRBJ1-2, with D hard to call. The CDR3 has 15 residues. Trimming cost V 4 bases and J 4 bases, with 16 bases left between them. Germline CDR1 and CDR2: MDHEN and SYDVKM. CDR3 in amino acids: CASSSYRGDFYGYTF. The DNA of the CDR3 is TGTGCCAGCAGTTCCTACCGGGGAGATTTCTATGGCTACACCTTC.

This chain joins TRBV5-1 and TRBJ2-7, with TRBD1 matching over 9 bases. This CDR3 is built from 15 residues. V shed 3 bases and J 4 bases; nucleotides not matched to a gene: 8. The germline V gene has CDR1 SGHRS and CDR2 YFSETQ. DNA for the CDR3: TGCGCCAGCAGCTGGGGACAGGGAGATACGTACGAGCAGTACTTC. As protein: CASSWGQGDTYEQYF.

This chain links TRBV19 with TRBJ2-5; D ambiguous. This CDR3 has 13 amino acids. Trimming took off 7 bases at V and 5 bases at J, with 14 bases between the two ends. Germline loops: CDR1 LNHDA, CDR2 SQIVND (reference sequence). CDR3 residues: CASILGLEETQYF. The CDR3 DNA follows: TGTGCCAGTATTCTGGGGTTGGAGGAGACCCAGTACTTC.

The V and J genes are TRBV11-2 and TRBJ2-7, with D tentatively TRBD2 (5 bases). The CDR3 is 15 amino acids. V lost 3 bases to trimming and J lost 5 bases, with 17 bases between them. Germline V gives CDR1 SGHAT, CDR2 FQNNGV. The chain's CDR3 is CASSLTGKRADEQYF. The DNA for the CDR3 is TGTGCCAGCAGCTTGACGGGGAAGAGGGCCGACGAGCAGTACTTC.

The chain joins TRBV19 to TRBJ2-3, with D possibly TRBD2 on 6 matching bases. Germline CDR1 LNHDA, CDR2 SQIVND (reference sequence). V was clipped by 4 bases and J by 2 bases, with 10 bases between them. CDR3 size: 14 residues. The CDR3 DNA sequence: TGTGCCAGTAGTAGCCGGGAGAACACAGATACGCAGTATTTT. Residues: CASSSRENTDTQYF.

The chain joins TRBV11-2 to TRBJ2-1; D assignment may be TRBD1 or TRBD2 (6 bases each). CDR1 is SGHAT, CDR2 FQNNGV, per germline. Trimming took 0 bases from V and 4 from J, leaving 16 bases between them. The length of the CDR3 is 17 residues. CDR3 nucleotide sequence: TGTGCCAGCAGCTTAGATTCATCGGGGGCATTTTACAATGAGCAGTTCTTC. Protein: CASSLDSSGAFYNEQFF.

The rearrangement joins TRBV6-1 to TRBJ2-7; D is perhaps TRBD2 (5 bases). Trimming shortened V by 2 bases and J by 0 bases, and 8 bases separated the two germline ends. Germline V lookup: CDR1 MNHNS, CDR2 SASEGT. CDR3 length: 14 amino acids. CDR3 nucleotide sequence: TGTGCCAGCAGTGAAAGTCGGGGCTCCTACGAGCAGTACTTC. Its translation: CASSESRGSYEQYF.

This rearrangement joins TRBV6-6 to TRBJ2-1, with TRBD2 matching 10 bases. This CDR3 has 15 amino acids. With V trimmed by 6 bases and J by 4 bases, 6 bases remained unmatched. CDR1 MNHNY and CDR2 SVGAGI come from the germline V gene (reference sequence). The CDR3 coding sequence is TGTGCCAGCAGCTACAGCGGGGGGGTTTACAATGAGCAGTTCTTC. This sequence encodes CASSYSGGVYNEQFF.

Points on this clone: Other DNA sequences from this sample encode an identical CDR3 as well. The rearrangement uses TRBV5-1 and TRBJ2-3, with 8 bases identical to TRBD2. The germline V gene encodes CDR1 SGHRS and CDR2 YFSETQ. The CDR3 extends over 14 amino acids. With V trimmed by 4 bases and J by 1 base, 2 bases remained unmatched. DNA for the CDR3: TGCGCCAGCAGCCGGGAGGGGGGCACAGATACGCAGTATTTT. It encodes CASSREGGTDTQYF.

V gene TRBV19 combines with J gene TRBJ2-3, with 10 bases identical to TRBD2. V was clipped by 3 bases and J by 6 bases; unmatched bases: 6. CDR1 is LNHDA and CDR2 is SQIVND in the germline V gene (reference sequence). The CDR3 consists of 15 residues. CDR3 coding DNA: TGTGCCAGTAGTATGGGACTAGCGCAGCAGGATACGCAGTATTTT. Protein sequence: CASSMGLAQQDTQYF.

The sample holds many counts of this clone. Other DNA sequences from this sample encode an identical CDR3 as well. The rearrangement uses TRBV7-9 and TRBJ1-1, with D unclear. CDR1 SEHNR and CDR2 FQNEAQ come from the germline V gene (reference sequence). This CDR3 contains 13 residues. The V end lost 1 base, the J end lost 2 bases, and 5 bases lay between the germline ends. CDR3 coding DNA: TGTGCCAGCAGCTTAGATGAAAACACTGAAGCTTTCTTT. Amino acid sequence: CASSLDENTEAFF.

V and J are TRBV5-6 and TRBJ1-4, with 11 bases that match TRBD1. The V and J ends lost 4 bases and 6 bases, in that order; junction bases with no gene match: 5. CDR1 and CDR2 (germline): SGHDT, YYEEEE. The CDR3 totals 15 residues. The chain's CDR3 is CASSPPGQGDEKLFF. The CDR3 coding sequence is TGTGCCAGCAGCCCGCCGGGACAGGGGGATGAAAAACTGTTTTTT.

This clone was seen just once. This chain uses TRBV10-2 with TRBJ2-3; the D gene is possibly TRBD1 (5 bases). CDR1 is WSHSY, CDR2 SAAADI, per germline. V dropped 7 bases and J dropped 2 bases, with 10 bases sitting between them. CDR3 length: 13 residues. CDR3 nucleotides: TGCGCCAGCAAACCCAGGGCCACAGATACGCAGTATTTT. Translation gives CASKPRATDTQYF.

The genes are TRBV6-5 and TRBJ1-2; D not certain. The CDR3 spans 12 residues. Germline CDR1 reads MNHEY; CDR2 reads SVGAGI. V gave up 10 bases and J gave up 6 bases, with 15 bases separating them. CDR3 DNA: TGTGCCAACTCAACCATGGGCAATGGCTACACCTTC. It codes for CANSTMGNGYTF.

This clone was recorded a few times. This rearrangement joins TRBV7-9 to TRBJ1-6; the D gene is possibly TRBD1 (6 bases). CDR1 and CDR2 (germline): SEHNR, FQNEAQ (reference sequence). Deletions cut 5 bases from V and 7 bases from J, with 15 bases between. The CDR3 runs 15 residues. The CDR3, as DNA: TGTGCCAGCAGCACCACAGGGAACAACAATTCACCCCTCCACTTT. This translates into CASSTTGNNNSPLHF.

The chain couples TRBV5-1 to TRBJ2-1; D gene uncertain. CDR1 is SGHRS and CDR2 is YFSETQ in the germline V gene. This CDR3 region has 13 residues. The V end lost 0 bases, the J end lost 5 bases, and 6 bases lay between the germline ends. The CDR3 DNA is TGCGCCAGCAGCTTGGCGCAGAACAATGAGCAGTTCTTC. Translation: CASSLAQNNEQFF.

On this clone itself: A much larger clone differs by one base, so this may be a read error. The rearrangement joins TRBV9 to TRBJ2-6; no firm D call. The CDR3 is 13 residues long. Germline loops: CDR1 SGDLS, CDR2 YYNGEE. The CDR3 is CASSSPGTNVLTF. CDR3 sequence (DNA): TGTGCCAGCAGTTCCCCTGGGACCAACGTCCTGACTTTC.

J is TRBJ2-7 and V is TRBV6-6; TRBD1 agrees at 10 bases. V lost 8 bases to trimming and J lost 4 bases; unmatched junction nucleotides: 5. CDR1 MNHNY and CDR2 SVGAGI come from the germline V gene (reference sequence). The CDR3 loop spans 13 amino acids. CDR3 amino acids: CASQGQGIYEQYF. CDR3 in DNA: TGTGCCAGCCAGGGACAGGGGATTTACGAGCAGTACTTC.

The rearrangement uses TRBV5-1 and TRBJ2-5; maybe TRBD2 (5 bases). This CDR3 spans 15 amino acids. The V gene lost 0 bases and the J gene lost 5 bases, with 14 bases spanning the gap. Germline CDR1 and CDR2: SGHRS and YFSETQ. The CDR3 bases are TGCGCCAGCAGCTTGGATGGCACCCCGGGGGAGACCCAGTACTTC. Protein: CASSLDGTPGETQYF.

The chain links TRBV2 to TRBJ2-7; D gene uncertain. The germline V gene has CDR1 SNHLY and CDR2 FYNNEI. The CDR3 sequence is 12 residues long. The V gene lost 6 bases and the J gene lost 1 base, with 7 bases spanning the gap. CDR3 nucleotides: TGTGCCAGCAGCGCCTGGTCCTACGAGCAGTACTTC. Translating it yields CASSAWSYEQYF.

This chain links TRBV30 with TRBJ2-3, with D hard to call. This CDR3 is built from 13 residues. The germline V gene has CDR1 GTSNPN and CDR2 SVGIG (reference sequence). With 0 bases removed from V and 4 bases from J, the gap between germline ends came to 8 bases. Here the CDR3 reads CAWSVRGADTQYF. CDR3 bases: TGTGCCTGGAGTGTACGCGGAGCAGATACGCAGTATTTT.